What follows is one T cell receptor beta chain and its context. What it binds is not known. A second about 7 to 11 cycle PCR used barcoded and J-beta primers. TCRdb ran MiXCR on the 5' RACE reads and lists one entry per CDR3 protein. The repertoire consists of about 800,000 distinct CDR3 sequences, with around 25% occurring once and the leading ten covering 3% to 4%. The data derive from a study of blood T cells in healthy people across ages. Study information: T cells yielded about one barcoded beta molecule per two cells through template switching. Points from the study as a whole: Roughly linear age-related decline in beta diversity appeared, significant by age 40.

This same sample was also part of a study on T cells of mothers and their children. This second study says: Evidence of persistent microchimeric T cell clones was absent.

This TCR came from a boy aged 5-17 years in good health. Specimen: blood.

The CDR3 sequence is CASSLNIRGPEGANVLTF. The CDR3 DNA reads as TGTGCCAGCAGCTTAAATATCAGGGGCCCCGAAGGGGCCAACGTCCTGACTTTC. The chain joins TRBV7-3 to TRBJ2-6, with TRBD1 as a possible D gene (6 bases). Germline V CDR1 and CDR2: SGHTA, FQGTGA. The V and J ends lost 1 base and 4 bases respectively, with 17 bases between them. CDR3 size: 18 residues. The variable domain in full, with the rest retrieved from reference TRBV7-3 and TRBJ2-6, is GAGVSQTPSNKVTEKGKYVELRCDPISGHTALYWYRQSLGQGPEFLIYFQGTGAADDSGLPNDRFFAVRPEGSVSTLKIQRTERGDSAVYLCASSLNIRGPEGANVLTFGAGSRLTVL.